This TCR beta chain was recovered during a study of blood T cell repertoires in COVID-19 (dated by TCRdb to about 2020). With respect to the entire study: Collaborator samples came from the United States, Italy and Spain and covered acute and convalescent phases of COVID-19. Where HLA class I and class II types were available, the types were taken from metadata supplied by the sample provider, not from assay-based typing. The prospective study material was composed of cDNA or gDNA derived from T cells, B-cell-depleted T cells, or PBMCs. The sample metadata nearly always contained a de-identified subject ID, COVID-19 status, age in years and sex. The dataset comprised deeply sampled blood TCRbeta repertoires from subjects exposed to, actively infected with, or recovered from COVID-19. A freely available public database, intended as a resource for researchers studying the immune response to SARS-CoV-2, is where the repertoires were released. Samples came from the ongoing ImmuneRACE study (first 160 participants) plus 1,254 subjects from 6 global collaborators. Study-wide conclusions, independent of this receptor: How much clinical and demographic metadata was included differed by source and by participant, and the metadata was provided uncurated.

As to this clone: No cognate antigen has been identified for it. The germline gene is not matched at one end of the junction; a read error may be the cause.

The germline V gene supplies CDR1 SGHVS and CDR2 FQNEAQ. The CDR3 spans 12 residues, from the cysteine through the phenylalanine. The sequence is cut down to CDR3 DNA, 36 bases in frame from base 1. TCRbeta CDR3 regions were amplified from genomic DNA by means of the immunoSEQ Assay, a bias-controlled multiplex PCR. On the study's bioinformatics: Nucleated cell counts per sample were estimated from amplification of reference gene primers within the assay. To quantify the absolute abundance of each unique TCRbeta CDR3 rearrangement, sequence reads were collapsed and filtered. Productive Simpson clonality was computed per sample as the square root of Simpson's diversity index over productive rearrangements. In its TCRdb copy, this immuneACCESS table keeps in-frame sequences only and misses some clones. Where compared with another copy, unresolved V genes explain less than half of these, and the others have no known cause. The D gene and trimming were derived from the DNA, and the V and J assignments and clone size from that table. This sample holds 350,000 to 400,000 clones; approximately 91% were observed only once. About 0.83% of the sample belongs to the ten largest clones.

Enrolling through a virtual design, the prospective study's participants ranged in age from roughly 18 to 100 years and lived across roughly 24 United States geographic areas. In the prospective study, participants were assigned to cohorts based on the clinical history participants reported in a screening survey and a study questionnaire. A participant counted as exposed if, within 2 weeks of entering the study, that participant had been in contact with someone who had a PCR-confirmed or clinician-diagnosed COVID-19 case. In the prospective study, mobile phlebotomists collected whole blood, serum and a nasopharyngeal or oropharyngeal swab from each participant. Participants in the prospective study had the option to provide additional blood draws and questionnaires over an approximately two-month period. Before DNA extraction, blood samples from the prospective study were shipped at room temperature or frozen.

The clonotype comes from a woman aged 40 to 49 who had been exposed to COVID-19. The chain is encoded by TRBV7-8 joined to TRBJ2-7; no confident D gene assignment can be made. Sequencing used PBMCs or T cells enriched from blood (not recorded which). The bases read TGTGCCAGCAGCTTAGGGCGCGGCCGACCCCTATTC. Protein translation: CASSLGRGRPLF.